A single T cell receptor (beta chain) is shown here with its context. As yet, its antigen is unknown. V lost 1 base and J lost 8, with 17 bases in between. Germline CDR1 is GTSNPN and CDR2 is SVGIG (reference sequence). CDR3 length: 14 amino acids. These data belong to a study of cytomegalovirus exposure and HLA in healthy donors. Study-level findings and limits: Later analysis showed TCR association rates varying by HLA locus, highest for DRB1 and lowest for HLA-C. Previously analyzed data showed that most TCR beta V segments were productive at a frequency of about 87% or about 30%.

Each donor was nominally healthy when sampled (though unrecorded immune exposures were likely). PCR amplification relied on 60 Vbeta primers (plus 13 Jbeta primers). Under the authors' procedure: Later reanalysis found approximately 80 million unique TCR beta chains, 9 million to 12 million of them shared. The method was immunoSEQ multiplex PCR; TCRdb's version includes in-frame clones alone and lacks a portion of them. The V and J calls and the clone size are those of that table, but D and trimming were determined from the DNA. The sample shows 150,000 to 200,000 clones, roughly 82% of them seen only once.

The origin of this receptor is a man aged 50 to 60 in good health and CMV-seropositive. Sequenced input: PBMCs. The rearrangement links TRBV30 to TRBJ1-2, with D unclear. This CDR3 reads CAWSGALRGGGYTF. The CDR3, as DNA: TGTGCCTGGAGTGGCGCATTACGGGGAGGGGGCTACACCTTC.